This entry lists 25 T cell receptor beta chains sequenced from one sample in a study of graft-versus-host responses after intestinal transplantation. The data were produced by immunoSEQ multiplex PCR, yet TCRdb's version contains in-frame clones alone and is incomplete. Counted here are fewer than 130,000 clones, around 95% occurring once; the ten biggest clones make up less than 0.55%. Their target antigens are unknown. The sample was unstimulated CD8+ T cells sorted from spleen or lymph node cells, taken before intestinal transplant. These receptors were obtained from a human donor who received an intestinal transplant.

The V gene is TRBV5-1, the J gene TRBJ2-5, with 7 bases lining up with TRBD2. Germline CDR1 and CDR2: SGHRS and YFSETQ. V lost 0 bases, J lost 3 bases, and 5 bases stayed unmatched. The CDR3 spans 15 residues. DNA for the CDR3: TGCGCCAGCAGCTTGGTAAGGGGAGGGGAAGAGACCCAGTACTTC. It codes for CASSLVRGGEETQYF.

This clone was counted once. The chain is built from TRBV7-9 and TRBJ2-6, with unresolved D. Germline CDR1 is SEHNR and CDR2 is FQNEAQ (reference sequence). This CDR3 is 15 amino acids long. Trimming pared 2 bases from V and 2 bases from J, leaving 7 bases between. The CDR3 nucleotides read TGTGCCAGCAGCTTAAGCCGGACTGGGGCCAACGTCCTGACTTTC. Protein: CASSLSRTGANVLTF. The full variable domain, its missing parts supplied by reference TRBV7-9 and TRBJ2-6, is DTGVSQNPRHKITKRGQNVTFRCDPISEHNRLYWYRQTLGQGPEFLTYFQNEAQLEKSRLLSDRFSAERPKGSFSTLEIQRTEQGDSAMYLCASSLSRTGANVLTFGAGSRLTVL.

The CDR3 spells CASSSDQDTQYF. DNA for the CDR3: TGTGCCAGCAGTTCTGATCAGGATACGCAGTATTTT. The gene calls are TRBV6-5 and TRBJ2-3; D is uncertain. The CDR3 is 12 amino acids. Germline CDR1 is MNHEY and CDR2 is SVGAGI. Trimming stripped 4 bases from V and 6 bases from J, with 8 bases between.

The V gene is TRBV28, the J gene TRBJ2-5; TRBD2 aligns across 8 bases. With V trimmed by 3 bases and J by 3 bases, 9 bases remained unmatched. This CDR3 has 16 amino acids. The germline V gene has CDR1 MDHEN and CDR2 SYDVKM. In nucleotides, the CDR3 is TGTGCCAGCAGTTTCCCTAAGAGCGGGAGCGAAGAGACCCAGTACTTC. Amino acid sequence: CASSFPKSGSEETQYF.

The rearrangement links TRBV4-1 to TRBJ1-5; a weak D match, TRBD1 (6 bases). Trimming removed 0 bases from V and 1 base from J, with 10 bases in between. CDR3 length equals 16 residues. Per germline, CDR1 MGHRA and CDR2 YSYEKL. The CDR3 loop is CASSQDDRRSNQPQHF. The CDR3 nucleotides are TGCGCCAGCAGCCAAGACGACAGGAGGAGCAATCAGCCCCAGCATTTT.

The rearrangement links TRBV5-6 to TRBJ1-4; D unresolved. This CDR3 is 15 amino acids long. Per germline, CDR1 SGHDT and CDR2 YYEEEE. With 0 bases removed from V and 7 bases from J, the gap between germline ends came to 13 bases. The DNA for the CDR3 is TGTGCCAGCAGCTTGGCGGGCAGCCGGTTTGAAAAACTGTTTTTT. The encoded protein is CASSLAGSRFEKLFF.

V usage is TRBV6-5 and J usage is TRBJ2-5; TRBD2 might be the D (7 bases). This CDR3 has 13 residues. Trimming took 8 bases from V and 2 from J, leaving 12 bases between them. Looked up from germline, CDR1 is MNHEY and CDR2 is SVGAGI. The CDR3 DNA reads TGTGCCAGCGGGGGGGGGCAACAAGAGACCCAGTACTTC. This sequence encodes CASGGGQQETQYF.

The chain uses TRBV4-1 and TRBJ2-5, with TRBD1 identical over 10 bases. V gave up 2 bases and J gave up 5 bases; unmatched junction bases: 11. The CDR3 runs to 17 residues. The germline V gene encodes CDR1 MGHRA and CDR2 YSYEKL. Here the CDR3 reads CASSQSRATGGGETQYF. The CDR3 nucleotides read TGCGCCAGCAGCCAATCGAGGGCGACAGGGGGCGGGGAGACCCAGTACTTC.

The chain has TRBV6-5 and TRBJ2-5; 7 nucleotides agree with TRBD2. V lost 7 bases to trimming and J lost 5 bases; unmatched junction nucleotides: 10. CDR3 length: 14 residues. Germline V lookup: CDR1 MNHEY, CDR2 SVGAGI. CDR3 in DNA: TGTGCCAGCACCGAACGGGGGGTACTGGAGACCCAGTACTTC. It encodes CASTERGVLETQYF.

V gene TRBV30 combines with J gene TRBJ2-7; 9 positions agree with TRBD1. Germline CDR1 GTSNPN, CDR2 SVGIG (reference sequence). The CDR3 is 15 residues long. V shed 4 bases, J shed 1 base, and the junction held 8 bases outside the gene matches. CDR3 nucleotides: TGTGCCTGGACCCCGGGACAGGGACAATCCTACGAGCAGTACTTC. This encodes CAWTPGQGQSYEQYF. Combining the CDR3 with reference TRBV30 and TRBJ2-7 gives the whole variable domain SQTIHQWPATLVQPVGSPLSLECTVEGTSNPNLYWYRQAAGRGLQLLFYSVGIGQISSEVPQNLSASRPQDRQFILSSKKLLLSDSGFYLCAWTPGQGQSYEQYFGPGTRLTVT.

This sequence joins TRBV11-2 and TRBJ2-7; 7 bases are shared with TRBD2. The CDR3 consists of 13 residues. Losses at the gene ends were 5 bases for V and 5 bases for J; bases not matched to a gene: 6. Per germline, CDR1 SGHAT and CDR2 FQNNGV. The CDR3 coding sequence is TGTGCCAGCAGCCCGGGAGGACTAAACGAGCAGTACTTC. It encodes CASSPGGLNEQYF.

This clone came up a few times. The genes are TRBV7-9 and TRBJ1-1; no definite D call. CDR1 is SEHNR, CDR2 FQNEAQ, per germline (reference sequence). The CDR3 loop spans 13 amino acids. Trimming removed 5 bases from V and 7 bases from J, with 14 bases in between. CDR3 region: CASSLGVGGEAFF. For the CDR3, the DNA is TGTGCCAGCAGCCTCGGCGTGGGAGGTGAAGCTTTCTTT.

This clone appeared a single time. The same CDR3 is also encoded by other DNA sequences in this sample. The rearrangement links TRBV5-1 to TRBJ1-1; D is unclear. V was trimmed by 0 bases and J by 4 bases, leaving 10 bases between them. Germline V gene data show CDR1 as SGHRS and CDR2 as YFSETQ. This CDR3 region has 14 residues. The CDR3, as DNA: TGCGCCAGCAGCTTGGATCGGGGTGGCACTGAAGCTTTCTTT. It encodes CASSLDRGGTEAFF. Variable domain in full (rest from reference TRBV5-1 and TRBJ1-1): KAGVTQTPRYLIKTRGQQVTLSCSPISGHRSVSWYQQTPGQGLQFLFEYFSETQRNKGNFPGRFSGRQFSNSRSEMNVSTLELGDSALYLCASSLDRGGTEAFFGQGTRLTVV.

This chain joins TRBV27 and TRBJ1-3; D is uncertain. The CDR3 length is 13 residues. Trimming left V 6 bases short and J 0 bases short, with 6 bases between. Germline loops: CDR1 MNHEY, CDR2 SMNVEV (reference sequence). The CDR3 is CASRGYSGNTIYF. The CDR3 DNA reads as TGTGCCAGCAGAGGGTACTCTGGAAACACCATATATTTT.

The chain joins TRBV4-1 to TRBJ2-7, with TRBD1 matching over 8 bases. This CDR3 comprises 15 residues. Germline values: CDR1 MGHRA, CDR2 YSYEKL. The J segment lost 3 bases and the V segment lost 1 base, leaving 5 bases of the junction unmatched. CDR3 protein: CASSQVQTGVYEQYF. CDR3 coding DNA: TGCGCCAGCAGCCAAGTCCAGACAGGGGTCTACGAGCAGTACTTC.

V is TRBV28 and J is TRBJ1-4, with D perhaps matching TRBD1 (5 bases). Deletions cut 6 bases from V and 6 bases from J, with 17 bases between. Per germline, CDR1 MDHEN and CDR2 SYDVKM. This CDR3 is built from 15 residues. As DNA, the CDR3 is TGTGCCAGCAGCCCGATCAGGGCTTTTGATGAAAAACTGTTTTTT. Its translation: CASSPIRAFDEKLFF.

CDR3 protein: CASSPGQGNIQYF. For the CDR3, the DNA is TGTGCCAGCAGTCCGGGACAGGGAAACATTCAGTACTTC. J is TRBJ2-4 and V is TRBV2, with TRBD1 identical over 9 bases. The CDR3 is 13 residues long. In germline, CDR1 is SNHLY, CDR2 FYNNEI. J was trimmed by 6 bases and V by 5 bases; bases with no gene match: 2.

The CDR3 DNA sequence: TGTGCCAGCAGCCCAACCCCGGGGGAAAAACTGTTTTTT. Amino acid sequence: CASSPTPGEKLFF. V is TRBV5-4 and J is TRBJ1-4; D unclear. CDR1 and CDR2 from the germline V gene are SGHNT and YYREEE (reference sequence). V shed 4 bases and J shed 8 bases, with 12 bases lying between them. The CDR3 has 13 amino acids.

This chain joins TRBV28 and TRBJ2-7, with TRBD2 identical over 13 bases. CDR3 size: 15 residues. V was pared by 7 bases and J by 1 base, with 4 bases of the junction left unmatched. Germline lookup yields CDR1 MDHEN and CDR2 SYDVKM. This CDR3 reads CASTLLAGGSYEQYF. CDR3 nucleotide sequence: TGTGCCAGCACCTTACTAGCGGGAGGGTCCTACGAGCAGTACTTC.

This clone was seen a single time. Here the CDR3 DNA reads TGCGCCAGCAGCCAAGAGCCCGGCGGGGGCCAAGAGACCCAGTACTTC. Residues: CASSQEPGGGQETQYF. The gene calls are TRBV4-1 and TRBJ2-5, with 7 bases aligning to TRBD2. The CDR3 length is 16 residues. Germline trimming cut 0 bases from V and 1 base from J; bases unmatched to any gene: 5. Germline V gene sequence: CDR1 MGHRA, CDR2 YSYEKL.

This chain joins TRBV2 and TRBJ2-5; possibly TRBD2 for D (6 bases). Germline values: CDR1 SNHLY, CDR2 FYNNEI. The CDR3 length is 17 residues. V shed 0 bases and J shed 1 base, with 15 bases lying between them. The CDR3 DNA sequence: TGTGCCAGCAGTGAAGCCTGGATCTCCGGGGGCCAAGAGACCCAGTACTTC. Translating it yields CASSEAWISGGQETQYF.

This chain uses TRBV19 with TRBJ2-7, with D possibly TRBD2 on 5 matching bases. The V gene's germline CDR1 is LNHDA and CDR2 SQIVND (reference sequence). V lost 5 bases to trimming and J lost 4 bases, with 12 bases between them. The CDR3 runs 13 residues. This chain's CDR3 is CASSPRGVYEQYF. DNA for the CDR3: TGTGCCAGTAGTCCCCGGGGTGTATACGAGCAGTACTTC.

The CDR3 sequence: CASSATGGNYGYTF. The CDR3 bases are TGTGCCAGCAGCGCTACAGGGGGAAACTATGGCTACACCTTC. J is TRBJ1-2 and V is TRBV7-9; TRBD1 agrees at 8 bases. Germline V lookup: CDR1 SEHNR, CDR2 FQNEAQ (reference sequence). V gave up 5 bases and J gave up 2 bases; unmatched junction bases: 4. CDR3 length: 14 amino acids.

This clone was seen just once. The chain employs TRBV11-2 and TRBJ2-5; D could derive from TRBD1 or TRBD2 (5 bases each). The CDR3 sequence is 16 residues long. V was pared by 0 bases and J by 2 bases, with 13 bases between. CDR1 is SGHAT and CDR2 is FQNNGV in the germline V gene. CDR3 DNA sequence: TGTGCCAGCAGCTTAGAAAGCCGGGACCGGCAAGAGACCCAGTACTTC. Its translation is CASSLESRDRQETQYF.

Worth noting for this clone: Other DNA sequences in this specimen translate into the identical CDR3. The genes are TRBV27 and TRBJ2-7; 8 bases line up with TRBD2. Unmatched junction bases numbered 0, after V lost 3 bases and J lost 2 bases. The germline V gene encodes CDR1 MNHEY and CDR2 SMNVEV (reference sequence). CDR3 length: 13 residues. The CDR3 here is CASSLGLAYEQYF. The CDR3 region has the DNA TGTGCCAGCAGTTTGGGACTAGCCTACGAGCAGTACTTC.